Each of the 8 T cell receptor beta chains below was sequenced from the same sample in a study of T cell repertoires in cytomegalovirus infection (dated by TCRdb to between 2018 and 2021). TCRdb lists the instrument as Illumina HiSeq 1500. TCRdb itself trimmed the public reads at Q25 with fastp, ran MiXCR and retained productive beta chains. A single entry per CDR3 protein holds the most common genes and DNA from its merged rows. This sample has approximately 400,000 distinct CDR3 sequences in its table, and approximately 33% of those were observed once. Of the sample, roughly 15% is held by the ten largest clones. Sample: PBMCs. Every receptor here comes from a human donor in good health (CMV status not recorded). Some clones in this sample may be carry-over from other donors' samples.

The chain links TRBV24-1 to TRBJ2-7; D remains unclear. Trimming took off 3 bases at V and 2 bases at J, with 7 bases between the two ends. The CDR3 consists of 13 residues. Looked up from germline, CDR1 is KGHDR and CDR2 is SFDVKD. Written as DNA, the CDR3 is TGTGCCACCAGTGATGGCTCGACCTACGAGCAGTACTTC. Translated: CATSDGSTYEQYF.

This clonotype came up a few times. The chain uses TRBV4-1 and TRBJ1-6; D remains unclear. The CDR3 consists of 18 residues. Germline V lookup: CDR1 MGHRA, CDR2 YSYEKL. The V and J ends lost 3 bases and 5 bases respectively, with 20 bases between them. As DNA, the CDR3 is TGCGCCAGCAGCCAGACCCTCCAAGTCGGAAGAGATAATTCACCCCTCCACTTT. Its translation: CASSQTLQVGRDNSPLHF.

A single count supports this clonotype. The conserved final phenylalanine or tryptophan is absent from the CDR3, which likely points to a read error. The chain uses TRBV7-2 and TRBJ2-3; D unresolved. With 8 bases removed from V and 3 bases from J, the gap between germline ends came to 12 bases. The CDR3 totals 13 residues. The germline V gene encodes CDR1 SGHTA and CDR2 FQGNSA. CDR3 DNA sequence: TGTGCCAGCTGCCCCCGGGCTACAGATACGCAGTATTTG. It specifies CASCPRATDTQYL.

This clonotype was picked up one time. The V gene is TRBV12-3 or TRBV12-4, the J gene TRBJ1-2; no definite D call. V was clipped by 2 bases and J by 6 bases, with 7 bases between them. The CDR3 loop spans 12 amino acids. CDR3 bases: TGTGCCAGCAGTTTAAGGCAGGATGGCTACACCTTC. This sequence encodes CASSLRQDGYTF.

Regarding this clonotype: This clone may be a read error of a much larger clone one base away. The CDR3 nucleotides read TGTGCCAGCAGTTTCGGGACCGCCCTCCGGGAGCATTACTTC. Protein sequence: CASSFGTALREHYF. This sequence joins TRBV6-2 or TRBV6-3 and TRBJ2-7, with D possibly being TRBD2 (6 bases). This CDR3 is built from 14 residues. Per the germline V gene, CDR1 is MNHEY and CDR2 is SVGEGT.

The V call is TRBV5-1, the J call TRBJ2-3; D unresolved. The CDR3 is 15 amino acids. The V end lost 0 bases, the J end lost 0 bases, and 8 bases lay between the germline ends. Germline CDR1 and CDR2: SGHRS and YFSETQ. CDR3 DNA: TGCGCCAGCAGCTTGGGACGGCCAAGCACAGATACGCAGTATTTT. This encodes CASSLGRPSTDTQYF.

This clonotype was recorded many times. The chain employs TRBV7-6 and TRBJ2-5; D might be TRBD1 (6 bases). The V end lost 5 bases, the J end lost 5 bases, and 18 bases lay between the germline ends. The germline V gene encodes CDR1 SGHVS and CDR2 FNYEAQ. The CDR3 is 15 amino acids. In nucleotides, the CDR3 is TGTGCCAGCAGCCCGCTTACAACAGGGACGGAGACCCAGTACTTC. This translates into CASSPLTTGTETQYF. Filled out from reference TRBV7-6 and TRBJ2-5, the complete variable domain reads GAGVSQSPRYKVTKRGQDVALRCDPISGHVSLYWYRQALGQGPEFLTYFNYEAQQDKSGLPNDRFSAERPEGSISTLTIQRTEQRDSAMYRCASSPLTTGTETQYFGPGTRLLVL.

This clonotype was recorded once. The rearrangement uses TRBV4-1 and TRBJ2-7, with 8 bases lining up with TRBD2. The CDR3 is made up of 18 amino acids. Germline assignment: CDR1 MGHRA and CDR2 YSYEKL. The V gene end was trimmed by 2 bases and the J gene end by 3 bases; junction bases not matched to a gene: 15. CDR3: CASSQQEAGEPRFYEQYF. Here the CDR3 DNA reads TGCGCCAGCAGCCAACAGGAAGCGGGGGAGCCAAGATTCTACGAGCAGTACTTC.